This T cell receptor beta chain originates from a study of blood T cell repertoires in COVID-19. The CDR3 is made up of 15 amino acids. Trimming pared 7 bases from V and 0 bases from J, leaving 12 bases between. Per germline, CDR1 MNHEY and CDR2 SMNVEV (reference sequence). Only in-frame clones appear in the TCRdb table, and some are missing; sequencing was by immunoSEQ multiplex PCR. The sample yields more than 150,000 clones, almost 85% seen once. The clonotype was recovered from a man between 18 and 29 years old with active or convalescent COVID-19. The rearrangement links TRBV27 to TRBJ2-2, with D perhaps matching TRBD2 (7 bases). Sequencing was performed on peripheral blood. CDR3 residues: CASIPGGANTGELFF. The CDR3 DNA reads as TGTGCCAGCATCCCGGGGGGCGCGAACACCGGGGAGCTGTTTTTT.